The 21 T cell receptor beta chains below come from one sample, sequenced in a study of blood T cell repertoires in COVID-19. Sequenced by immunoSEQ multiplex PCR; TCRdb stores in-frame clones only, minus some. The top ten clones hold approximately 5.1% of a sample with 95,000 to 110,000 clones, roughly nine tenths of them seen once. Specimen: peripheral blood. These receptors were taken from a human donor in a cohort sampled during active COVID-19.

The CDR3 protein is CASSERWEGPWEAFF. CDR3 coding DNA: TGTGCCAGCAGCGAGAGGTGGGAGGGACCCTGGGAAGCTTTCTTT. The chain couples TRBV7-9 to TRBJ1-1; tentative D call: TRBD1 (5 bases). This CDR3 spans 15 amino acids. V gave up 5 bases and J gave up 8 bases, with 21 bases separating them. In germline, CDR1 is SEHNR, CDR2 FQNEAQ (reference sequence).

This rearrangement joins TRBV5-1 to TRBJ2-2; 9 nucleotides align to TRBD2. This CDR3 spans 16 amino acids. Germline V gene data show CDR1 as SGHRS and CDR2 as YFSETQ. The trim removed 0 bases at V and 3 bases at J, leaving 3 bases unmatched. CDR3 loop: CASSLDVAGDTGELFF. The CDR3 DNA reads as TGCGCCAGCAGCTTGGACGTAGCGGGGGACACCGGGGAGCTGTTTTTT.

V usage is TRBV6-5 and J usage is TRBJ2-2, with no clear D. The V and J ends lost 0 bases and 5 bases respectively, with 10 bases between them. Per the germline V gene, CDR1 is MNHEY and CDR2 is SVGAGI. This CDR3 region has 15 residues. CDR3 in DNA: TGTGCCAGCAGTTACTCCGGTGCTCTTACCGGGGAGCTGTTTTTT. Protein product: CASSYSGALTGELFF.

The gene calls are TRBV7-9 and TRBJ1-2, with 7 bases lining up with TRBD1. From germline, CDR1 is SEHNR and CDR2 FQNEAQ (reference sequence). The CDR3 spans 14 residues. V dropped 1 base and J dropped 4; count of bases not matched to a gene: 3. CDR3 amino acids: CASSLEGQSYGYTF. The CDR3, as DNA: TGTGCCAGCAGCTTAGAGGGACAGAGCTATGGCTACACCTTC.

The CDR3 here is CASSWGTARNYGYTF. CDR3 in DNA: TGTGCCAGCAGCTGGGGGACAGCTAGGAACTATGGCTACACCTTC. The V gene is TRBV5-6, the J gene TRBJ1-2, with 7 bases aligning to TRBD1. Trimming took 3 bases from V and 2 from J; bases not matched to a gene: 7. The CDR3 runs 15 residues. From germline, CDR1 is SGHDT and CDR2 YYEEEE.

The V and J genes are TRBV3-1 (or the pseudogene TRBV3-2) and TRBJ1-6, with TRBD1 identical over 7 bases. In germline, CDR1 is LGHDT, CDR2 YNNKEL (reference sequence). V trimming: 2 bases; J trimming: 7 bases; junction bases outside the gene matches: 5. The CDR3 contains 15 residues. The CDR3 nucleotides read TGTGCCAGCAGCCAAAGGACAGGACAGAATTCACCCCTCCACTTT. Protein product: CASSQRTGQNSPLHF.

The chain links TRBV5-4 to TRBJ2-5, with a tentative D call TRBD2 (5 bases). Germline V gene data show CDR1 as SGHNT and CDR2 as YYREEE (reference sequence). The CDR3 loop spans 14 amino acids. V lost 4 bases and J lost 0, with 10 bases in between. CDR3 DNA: TGTGCCAGCAGCGCCGGGAAGTACCAAGAGACCCAGTACTTC. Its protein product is CASSAGKYQETQYF.

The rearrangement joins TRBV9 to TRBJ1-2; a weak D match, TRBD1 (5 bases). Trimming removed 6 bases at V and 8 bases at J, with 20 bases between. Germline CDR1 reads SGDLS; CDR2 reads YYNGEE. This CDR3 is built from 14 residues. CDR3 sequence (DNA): TGTGCCAGCACCCCGGACCAGGGAATCGGCGGCTACACCTTC. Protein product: CASTPDQGIGGYTF.

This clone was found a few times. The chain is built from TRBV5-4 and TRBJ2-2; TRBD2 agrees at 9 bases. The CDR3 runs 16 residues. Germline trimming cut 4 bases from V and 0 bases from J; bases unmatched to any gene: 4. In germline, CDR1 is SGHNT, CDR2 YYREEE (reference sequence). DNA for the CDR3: TGTGCCAGCAGCCCTCTAGCGGGAACGAACACCGGGGAGCTGTTTTTT. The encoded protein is CASSPLAGTNTGELFF.

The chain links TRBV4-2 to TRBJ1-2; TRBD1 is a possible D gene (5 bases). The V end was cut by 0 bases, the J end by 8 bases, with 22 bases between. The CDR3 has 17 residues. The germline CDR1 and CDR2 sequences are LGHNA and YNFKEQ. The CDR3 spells CASSQDGNRPMPGGYTF. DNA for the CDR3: TGTGCCAGCAGCCAAGATGGTAACAGGCCGATGCCAGGAGGCTACACCTTC.

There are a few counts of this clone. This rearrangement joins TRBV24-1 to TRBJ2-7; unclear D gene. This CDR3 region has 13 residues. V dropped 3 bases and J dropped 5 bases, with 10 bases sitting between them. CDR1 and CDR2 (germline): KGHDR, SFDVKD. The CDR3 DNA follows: TGTGCCACCAGTGATAAGACTCGACACGAGCAGTACTTC. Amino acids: CATSDKTRHEQYF.

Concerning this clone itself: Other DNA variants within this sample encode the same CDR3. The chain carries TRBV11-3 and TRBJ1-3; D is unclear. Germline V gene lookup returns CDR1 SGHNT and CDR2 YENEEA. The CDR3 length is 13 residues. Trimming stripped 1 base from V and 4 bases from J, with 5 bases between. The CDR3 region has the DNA TGTGCCAGCAGCTTAGGAGCGGGAAACACCATATATTTT. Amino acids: CASSLGAGNTIYF.

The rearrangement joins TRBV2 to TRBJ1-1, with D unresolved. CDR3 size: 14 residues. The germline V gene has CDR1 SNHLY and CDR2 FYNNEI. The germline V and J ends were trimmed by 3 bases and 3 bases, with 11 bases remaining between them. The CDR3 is CASSDSPMDTEAFF. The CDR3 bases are TGTGCCAGCAGTGACAGTCCGATGGACACTGAAGCTTTCTTT. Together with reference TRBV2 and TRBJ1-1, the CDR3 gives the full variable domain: EPEVTQTPSHQVTQMGQEVILRCVPISNHLYFYWYRQILGQKVEFLVSFYNNEISEKSEIFDDQFSVERPDGSNFTLKIRSTKLEDSAMYFCASSDSPMDTEAFFGQGTRLTVV.

The CDR3 loop reads CASSPGTGESTGELFF. The CDR3 nucleotides are TGTGCCAGCAGCCCCGGGACAGGGGAGAGCACCGGGGAGCTGTTTTTT. J is TRBJ2-2 and V is TRBV7-9; 10 bases are shared with TRBD1. J lost 4 bases, V lost 5 bases, and 7 bases had no gene match. CDR3 size: 16 residues. Germline CDR1 reads SEHNR; CDR2 reads FQNEAQ (reference sequence).

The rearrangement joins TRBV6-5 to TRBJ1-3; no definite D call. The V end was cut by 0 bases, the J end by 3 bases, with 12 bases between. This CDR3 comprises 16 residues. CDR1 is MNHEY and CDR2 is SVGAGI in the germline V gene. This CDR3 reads CASSYSPGSRGNTIYF. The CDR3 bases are TGTGCCAGCAGTTACTCTCCCGGGAGCCGTGGAAACACCATATATTTT.

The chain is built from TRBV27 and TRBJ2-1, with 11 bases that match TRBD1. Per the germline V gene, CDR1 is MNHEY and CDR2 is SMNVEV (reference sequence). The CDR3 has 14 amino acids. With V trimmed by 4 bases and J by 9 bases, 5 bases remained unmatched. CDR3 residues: CASSSGGTGGEQFF. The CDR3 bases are TGTGCCAGCAGTTCCGGGGGGACAGGGGGTGAGCAGTTCTTC.

The DNA of the CDR3 is TGTGCCAGCAGTGACCCAGCGATTAAAAACATTCAGTACTTC. Encoded protein: CASSDPAIKNIQYF. The chain couples TRBV2 to TRBJ2-4; no firm D call. Germline CDR1 reads SNHLY; CDR2 reads FYNNEI. V lost 3 bases and J 4 bases, leaving 10 bases between the germline ends. This CDR3 is 14 amino acids long.

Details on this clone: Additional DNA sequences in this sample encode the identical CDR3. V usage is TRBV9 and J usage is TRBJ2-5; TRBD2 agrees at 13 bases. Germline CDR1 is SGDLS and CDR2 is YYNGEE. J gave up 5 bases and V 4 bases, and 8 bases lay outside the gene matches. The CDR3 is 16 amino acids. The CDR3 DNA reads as TGTGCCAGCAGCCCCACTAGCGGGAGGGCCGGTGAGACCCAGTACTTC. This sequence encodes CASSPTSGRAGETQYF.

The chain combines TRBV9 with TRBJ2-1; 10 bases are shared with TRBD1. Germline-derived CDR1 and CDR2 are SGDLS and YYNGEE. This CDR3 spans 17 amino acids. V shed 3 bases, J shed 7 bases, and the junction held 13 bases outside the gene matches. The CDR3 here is CASSAYPTGQGRNEQFF. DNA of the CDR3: TGTGCCAGCAGCGCTTATCCGACGGGACAGGGGCGGAATGAGCAGTTCTTC.

The CDR3 DNA sequence: TGCGCCAGCAGCTTAGGGGGTCCGAATGAAAAACTGTTTTTT. The encoded protein is CASSLGGPNEKLFF. J is TRBJ1-4 and V is TRBV5-1, with D maybe TRBD1 (6 bases). V was shortened by 2 bases and J by 5 bases, with 10 bases between the two germline ends. This CDR3 is 14 amino acids long. Germline V gene lookup returns CDR1 SGHRS and CDR2 YFSETQ.

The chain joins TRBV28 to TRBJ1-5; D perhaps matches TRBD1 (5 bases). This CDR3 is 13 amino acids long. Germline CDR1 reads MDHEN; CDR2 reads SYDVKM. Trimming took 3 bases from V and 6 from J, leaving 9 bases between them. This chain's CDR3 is CASSFMGRQPQHF. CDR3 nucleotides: TGTGCCAGCAGTTTTATGGGGCGTCAGCCCCAGCATTTT.